A single sample is the source of the 28 T cell receptor beta chains below, sequenced in a study of blood T cell repertoires in COVID-19. The repertoire was sequenced with immunoSEQ multiplex PCR; TCRdb's copy has only in-frame clones and lacks some. The table lists approximately 100,000 clones, 85% of them singletons. Material for sequencing was peripheral blood. The origin of the receptors is a woman in her 70s with active or convalescent COVID-19.

The chain joins TRBV7-2 to TRBJ2-7; tentative D call: TRBD1 (6 bases). V was shortened by 5 bases and J by 4 bases, with 12 bases between the two germline ends. The germline V gene encodes CDR1 SGHTA and CDR2 FQGNSA. The CDR3 runs to 13 residues. The CDR3 region is CASSRAQGYEQYF. The CDR3 bases are TGTGCCAGCAGCCGGGCTCAGGGGTACGAGCAGTACTTC.

V is TRBV9 and J is TRBJ2-1; 9 nucleotides align to TRBD2. Germline CDR1 and CDR2: SGDLS and YYNGEE. J was trimmed by 8 bases and V by 3 bases; bases with no gene match: 9. The CDR3 consists of 15 residues. The DNA for the CDR3 is TGTGCCAGCAGCGCAAGGGTTAGCGGGAGTGATGAGCAGTTCTTC. It encodes CASSARVSGSDEQFF.

The genes are TRBV3-1 (or the pseudogene TRBV3-2) and TRBJ1-2, with a tentative D call TRBD1 (6 bases). Germline V CDR1 and CDR2: LGHDT, YNNKEL (reference sequence). The CDR3 totals 14 residues. The V end was cut by 2 bases, the J end by 4 bases, with 11 bases between. DNA of the CDR3: TGTGCCAGCAGCCAAACAGGGAGTTCCTATGGCTACACCTTC. Protein sequence: CASSQTGSSYGYTF.

This chain joins TRBV7-2 and TRBJ2-1, with 8 bases identical to TRBD2. Losses at the gene ends were 5 bases for V and 6 bases for J; bases not matched to a gene: 6. From germline, CDR1 is SGHTA and CDR2 FQGNSA. This CDR3 is built from 14 residues. The CDR3 DNA is TGTGCCAGCAGCCCGAAGGCGGGGGGCAATGAGCAGTTCTTC. Translation: CASSPKAGGNEQFF. Supplemented by reference TRBV7-2 and TRBJ2-1, the full variable domain reads GAGVSQSPSNKVTEKGKDVELRCDPISGHTALYWYRQSLGQGLEFLIYFQGNSAPDKSGLPSDRFSAERTGGSVSTLTIQRTQQEDSAVYLCASSPKAGGNEQFFGPGTRLTVL.

Written as DNA, the CDR3 is TGTGCCAGTAAGTACAGGAGACAAGAGACCCAGTACTTC. Its translation: CASKYRRQETQYF. This chain links TRBV6-6 with TRBJ2-5; D is possibly TRBD1 (5 bases). This CDR3 contains 13 residues. Between the trimmed V and J ends, which lost 9 bases and 2 bases, there was a span of 13 bases. Germline V gives CDR1 MNHNY, CDR2 SVGAGI (reference sequence).

This chain links TRBV6-2 or TRBV6-3 with TRBJ1-1; 7 bases are a match to TRBD1. V shed 5 bases, J shed 2 bases, and the junction held 5 bases outside the gene matches. Germline loops: CDR1 MNHEY, CDR2 SVGEGT. CDR3 length: 14 residues. CDR3 nucleotides: TGTGCCAGCAGTCCCGGGACAGCCAACACTGAAGCTTTCTTT. This sequence encodes CASSPGTANTEAFF.

In nucleotides, the CDR3 is TGTGCCAGCAGTTTATTTGTGTCGTCTGGGGCCAACGTCCTGACTTTC. Its translation: CASSLFVSSGANVLTF. The chain recombines TRBV27 with TRBJ2-6; D unresolved. Trimming stripped 1 base from V and 1 base from J, with 8 bases between. Germline CDR1 reads MNHEY; CDR2 reads SMNVEV (reference sequence). The CDR3 loop spans 16 amino acids.

The gene calls are TRBV6-2 or TRBV6-3 and TRBJ1-1, with D perhaps TRBD1 (5 bases). Trimming left V 4 bases short and J 4 bases short, with 16 bases between. CDR3 length equals 15 residues. The V gene's germline CDR1 is MNHEY and CDR2 SVGEGT. The CDR3 region has the DNA TGTGCCAGCAGTTCCAGGAGCGGCGGGGGCACTGAAGCTTTCTTT. It translates to CASSSRSGGGTEAFF.

The chain is built from TRBV7-3 and TRBJ2-7; D call uncertain. CDR3 length equals 13 residues. Looked up from germline, CDR1 is SGHTA and CDR2 is FQGTGA. Deletions cut 1 base from V and 7 bases from J, with 11 bases between. CDR3 amino acids: CASSLMALGEQYF. The CDR3 bases are TGTGCCAGCAGCTTAATGGCCCTCGGGGAGCAGTACTTC.

This chain joins TRBV6-5 and TRBJ1-1; 8 bases are shared with TRBD1. The CDR3 length is 14 residues. V lost 2 bases, J lost 5 bases, and 4 bases stayed unmatched. Per the germline V gene, CDR1 is MNHEY and CDR2 is SVGAGI. CDR3 region: CASSYGQGGTEAFF. CDR3 bases: TGTGCCAGCAGTTACGGACAGGGAGGGACTGAAGCTTTCTTT.

This clone has a single count. The DNA of the CDR3 is TGTGCCAGCAGCTTAGCCGGGACAGCCTACGAGCAGTACTTC. Protein product: CASSLAGTAYEQYF. The V call is TRBV7-9, the J call TRBJ2-7; TRBD1 aligns across 7 bases. The CDR3 sequence is 14 residues long. The V segment lost 0 bases and the J segment 2 bases; nucleotides outside the gene matches: 1. Germline V gene lookup returns CDR1 SEHNR and CDR2 FQNEAQ (reference sequence).

The chain combines TRBV2 with TRBJ1-6; 7 bases fit TRBD1. The CDR3 has 13 residues. Germline CDR1 is SNHLY and CDR2 is FYNNEI. With V trimmed by 4 bases and J by 9 bases, 3 bases remained unmatched. The DNA of the CDR3 is TGTGCCAGCAGTGGACAGGGTACTTCACCCCTCCACTTT. Protein sequence: CASSGQGTSPLHF.

This clone was picked up one time. This rearrangement joins TRBV28 to TRBJ2-1, with TRBD2 matching over 8 bases. The CDR3 has 15 residues. Losses at the gene ends were 6 bases for V and 4 bases for J; bases not matched to a gene: 8. Germline assignment: CDR1 MDHEN and CDR2 SYDVKM. CDR3 DNA: TGTGCCAGCAGCCCCCCAGCGGGAGAATACAATGAGCAGTTCTTC. Translated, it gives CASSPPAGEYNEQFF.

This rearrangement joins TRBV4-3 to TRBJ1-5, with a tentative D call TRBD1 (6 bases). Germline values: CDR1 LGHNA, CDR2 YSLEER. Trimming took 0 bases from V and 4 from J, leaving 13 bases between them. The CDR3 has 16 residues. The CDR3 DNA sequence: TGCGCCAGCAGCCAAGACCTAACAGGGATTAATCAGCCCCAGCATTTT. Translation: CASSQDLTGINQPQHF.

This clone showed up just a few times. The chain uses TRBV27 and TRBJ1-2; the match to TRBD1 covers 9 bases. CDR1 and CDR2 from the germline V gene are MNHEY and SMNVEV (reference sequence). The CDR3 contains 15 residues. The ends lost 2 bases at V and 4 bases at J; junction bases unmatched: 5. CDR3 amino acids: CASSLHGQGSYGYTF. The CDR3 region has the DNA TGTGCCAGCAGTTTACACGGACAGGGGAGCTATGGCTACACCTTC.

CDR3 amino acids: CASSQGGLAGEVYYEQYF. The CDR3 DNA is TGCGCCAGCAGCCAAGGGGGACTAGCGGGAGAGGTATACTACGAGCAGTACTTC. The chain employs TRBV4-1 and TRBJ2-7; 14 bases line up with TRBD2. Germline lookup yields CDR1 MGHRA and CDR2 YSYEKL. The CDR3 consists of 18 residues. J lost 3 bases, V lost 1 base, and 8 bases had no gene match.

V usage is TRBV28 and J usage is TRBJ1-2; maybe TRBD1 (6 bases). CDR3 size: 15 residues. Germline CDR1 and CDR2: MDHEN and SYDVKM. With 6 bases removed from V and 8 bases from J, the gap between germline ends came to 22 bases. CDR3 in DNA: TGTGCCAGCAGCTCTCGTCGGACAGAAATAGGAGGCTACACCTTC. Amino acid sequence: CASSSRRTEIGGYTF.

The J gene is TRBJ1-1, the V gene TRBV19, with TRBD1 matching over 8 bases. This CDR3 is built from 16 residues. V shed 3 bases and J 3 bases; nucleotides not matched to a gene: 9. Germline CDR1 and CDR2: LNHDA and SQIVND (reference sequence). This CDR3 is CASSITGGALDTEAFF. For the CDR3, the DNA is TGTGCCAGTAGTATTACAGGGGGGGCCTTGGACACTGAAGCTTTCTTT.

This clone occurred once. V and J are TRBV2 and TRBJ2-3, with 12 bases lining up with TRBD2. This CDR3 has 15 amino acids. The V and J ends lost 7 bases and 4 bases, in that order; junction bases with no gene match: 6. CDR1 and CDR2 from the germline V gene are SNHLY and FYNNEI. The DNA of the CDR3 is TGTGCCAGCACCCTGGCTAGCGGGGGGGCAGATACGCAGTATTTT. Its translation: CASTLASGGADTQYF.

CDR3 loop: CSVGQGGTDTQYF. The CDR3 DNA reads TGCAGCGTCGGACAGGGTGGGACAGATACGCAGTATTTT. The chain uses TRBV29-1 and TRBJ2-3, with 8 positions matching TRBD1. The CDR3 loop spans 13 amino acids. In germline, CDR1 is SQVTM, CDR2 ANQGSEA. Trimming removed 6 bases from V and 3 bases from J; junction bases left unmatched: 5.

This chain uses TRBV19 with TRBJ2-7; D may be TRBD2 (6 bases). V dropped 4 bases and J dropped 3 bases, with 16 bases sitting between them. CDR1 and CDR2 (germline): LNHDA, SQIVND (reference sequence). The length of the CDR3 is 15 residues. As DNA, the CDR3 is TGTGCCAGTAGTAGGGACTTTGGGTCCGGCTACGAGCAGTACTTC. Protein sequence: CASSRDFGSGYEQYF.

Only one count was recorded for this clone. For the CDR3, the DNA is TGTGCCAGCTCACCCAAAGTGGGACTAGCGGGCAATGAGCAGTTCTTC. It yields the protein CASSPKVGLAGNEQFF. The chain combines TRBV18 with TRBJ2-1, with 12 bases aligning to TRBD2. CDR1 KGHSH and CDR2 LQKENI come from the germline V gene. CDR3 length equals 16 residues. V shed 3 bases and J 6 bases; nucleotides not matched to a gene: 6.

The V call is TRBV30, the J call TRBJ1-3; D possibly corresponds to TRBD1 (5 bases). Germline lookup yields CDR1 GTSNPN and CDR2 SVGIG (reference sequence). V was pared by 2 bases and J by 7 bases, with 6 bases between. This CDR3 is 11 amino acids long. The CDR3 loop reads CAWSKGNTIYF. Here the CDR3 DNA reads TGTGCCTGGAGTAAGGGGAACACCATATATTTT.

The rearrangement links TRBV7-2 to TRBJ2-3; the D is unclear. Trimming stripped 4 bases from V and 6 bases from J, with 14 bases between. CDR1 is SGHTA and CDR2 is FQGNSA in the germline V gene. The CDR3 runs to 14 residues. The CDR3 region is CASSSSALRDTQYF. CDR3 coding DNA: TGTGCCAGCAGCTCCTCTGCGCTCAGGGATACGCAGTATTTT.

This clone was counted only a few times. The chain couples TRBV7-2 to TRBJ2-5, with 11 positions matching TRBD2. CDR3 length: 15 amino acids. Per the germline V gene, CDR1 is SGHTA and CDR2 is FQGNSA. With V trimmed by 4 bases and J by 5 bases, 6 bases remained unmatched. CDR3 region: CASSSSGRPGETQYF. The CDR3 region has the DNA TGTGCCAGCAGCTCTAGCGGGAGGCCGGGGGAGACCCAGTACTTC.

V and J are TRBV6-2 or TRBV6-3 and TRBJ2-7; possible D gene TRBD1, 5 bases. CDR1 and CDR2 from the germline V gene are MNHEY and SVGEGT. The CDR3 totals 15 residues. V was shortened by 0 bases and J by 5 bases, with 14 bases between the two germline ends. In DNA form, the CDR3 reads TGTGCCAGCAGTTACTCGTGGACAAAGGCTCACGAGCAGTACTTC. The encoded protein is CASSYSWTKAHEQYF.

The J gene is TRBJ2-3, the V gene TRBV10-2; 10 nucleotides agree with TRBD2. Germline-derived CDR1 and CDR2 are WSHSY and SAAADI. J lost 4 bases, V lost 6 bases, and 7 bases had no gene match. CDR3 length: 15 amino acids. CDR3 sequence: CASRSTSGYSDTQYF. The CDR3 DNA follows: TGCGCCAGCAGGTCGACTAGCGGGTATTCAGATACGCAGTATTTT.

This chain joins TRBV7-9 and TRBJ1-1, with no clear D. V dropped 1 base and J dropped 6 bases, with 9 bases sitting between them. CDR1 is SEHNR, CDR2 FQNEAQ, per germline (reference sequence). The CDR3 runs to 13 residues. The CDR3 sequence is CASSLGYGAEAFF. The CDR3 nucleotides read TGTGCCAGCAGCTTAGGTTACGGAGCTGAAGCTTTCTTT.